The 23 T cell receptor beta chains presented below share a single source sample, sequenced in a study of cytomegalovirus exposure and HLA in healthy donors. The study ran its PCR with 60 Vbeta and 13 Jbeta primers. Only in-frame clones appear in the TCRdb table, and some are missing; sequencing was by immunoSEQ multiplex PCR. Of 60,000 to 90,000 clones in the sample, approximately 70% were seen once. Sequencing was performed on PBMCs. All receptors derive from a woman aged 45-65 years in good health and CMV-seropositive.

The chain couples TRBV7-9 to TRBJ1-3, with D possibly TRBD1 on 6 matching bases. From germline, CDR1 is SEHNR and CDR2 FQNEAQ (reference sequence). The CDR3 length is 16 residues. V dropped 5 bases and J dropped 4 bases, with 18 bases sitting between them. CDR3 amino acids: CASSDLVTGSGNTIYF. In DNA form, the CDR3 reads TGTGCCAGCAGCGATCTTGTAACAGGGTCCGGAAACACCATATATTTT.

The chain links TRBV7-8 to TRBJ2-5, with 7 bases fitting TRBD2. The junction had 10 bases not matched to a gene; V was cut back by 1 base and J by 5 bases. Germline values: CDR1 SGHVS, CDR2 FQNEAQ. The CDR3 has 16 amino acids. CDR3 protein: CASSLGGAGVVETQYF. The CDR3, as DNA: TGTGCCAGCAGCTTAGGTGGGGCGGGGGTGGTGGAGACCCAGTACTTC.

V usage is TRBV5-5 and J usage is TRBJ1-4, with unresolved D. This CDR3 is built from 13 residues. V gave up 6 bases and J gave up 6 bases, with 12 bases separating them. Germline CDR1 is SGHKS and CDR2 is YYEKEE (reference sequence). For the CDR3, the DNA is TGTGCCAGCACCCGGTATGGTGATGAAAAACTGTTTTTT. This gives the protein CASTRYGDEKLFF.

This clone was counted a few times. The gene calls are TRBV2 and TRBJ2-7; 8 bases are a match to TRBD2. CDR1 and CDR2 (germline): SNHLY, FYNNEI. V lost 4 bases to trimming and J lost 3 bases; unmatched junction nucleotides: 11. The CDR3 sequence is 16 residues long. The CDR3 protein is CASSAPGTGGYYEQYF. The DNA for the CDR3 is TGTGCCAGCAGTGCCCCGGGGACGGGGGGGTACTACGAGCAGTACTTC.

As for this clone: At one of its ends the junction is not consistent with the germline gene, which may arise from a read error. The sample holds other DNA sequences that translate to the same CDR3. The gene calls are TRBV5-1 and TRBJ2-3; D is possibly TRBD1 (5 bases). This CDR3 has 14 residues. The germline gives CDR1 SGHRS, CDR2 YFSETQ. CDR3 residues: CASSKIQGTDTQYF. The CDR3 DNA is TGCGCCAGCAGTAAAATTCAGGGCACGGATACGCAGTATTTT.

The rearrangement uses TRBV7-9 and TRBJ1-5; possible D gene TRBD1, 5 bases. The V gene's germline CDR1 is SEHNR and CDR2 FQNEAQ (reference sequence). V was cut by 0 bases and J by 5 bases, with 14 bases left in between. This CDR3 is 16 amino acids long. DNA for the CDR3: TGTGCCAGCAGCTTAGCTGGGGGGGGTAGGGATCAGCCCCAGCATTTT. It translates to CASSLAGGGRDQPQHF. Drawing the rest from reference TRBV7-9 and TRBJ1-5, the complete variable domain is DTGVSQNPRHKITKRGQNVTFRCDPISEHNRLYWYRQTLGQGPEFLTYFQNEAQLEKSRLLSDRFSAERPKGSFSTLEIQRTEQGDSAMYLCASSLAGGGRDQPQHFGDGTRLSIL.

The V gene is TRBV30, the J gene TRBJ1-5; possible D gene TRBD1, 6 bases. The CDR3 consists of 15 residues. Trimming stripped 3 bases from V and 3 bases from J, with 15 bases between. Germline V gene sequence: CDR1 GTSNPN, CDR2 SVGIG (reference sequence). DNA of the CDR3: TGTGCCTGGAGCATAAAACGGACAGACAATCAGCCCCAGCATTTT. Its protein is CAWSIKRTDNQPQHF.

V is TRBV19 and J is TRBJ2-1, with 9 bases fitting TRBD2. V shed 3 bases, J shed 4 bases, and the junction held 7 bases outside the gene matches. Germline V gene sequence: CDR1 LNHDA, CDR2 SQIVND (reference sequence). The CDR3 sequence is 16 residues long. For the CDR3, the DNA is TGTGCCAGTAGTATGGATCTAGCGGGGACTTACAATGAGCAGTTCTTC. This sequence encodes CASSMDLAGTYNEQFF.

This clone was found a few times. The rearrangement joins TRBV4-3 to TRBJ2-7; 12 nucleotides line up with TRBD2. The J segment lost 3 bases and the V segment lost 2 bases, leaving 8 bases of the junction unmatched. The CDR3 has 17 amino acids. Per the germline V gene, CDR1 is LGHNA and CDR2 is YSLEER. In DNA, the CDR3 is TGCGCCAGCAGCCAACGAACCGGACTAGCGGGATTCTACGAGCAGTACTTC. Its translation: CASSQRTGLAGFYEQYF.

The chain links TRBV4-3 to TRBJ1-6, with D perhaps matching TRBD1 (6 bases). Germline V lookup: CDR1 LGHNA, CDR2 YSLEER. This CDR3 has 15 residues. Trimming pared 0 bases from V and 6 bases from J, leaving 9 bases between. CDR3 bases: TGCGCCAGCAGCCAAGACAGGGGAATTAATTCACCCCTCCACTTT. It specifies CASSQDRGINSPLHF.

The rearrangement uses TRBV5-1 and TRBJ2-2, with 11 positions matching TRBD1. The CDR3 is 17 amino acids. J lost 5 bases, V lost 4 bases, and 10 bases had no gene match. The V gene's germline CDR1 is SGHRS and CDR2 YFSETQ. Here the CDR3 DNA reads TGCGCCAGCAGCCAAAAACGGACAGGGGGCGAAACCGGGGAGCTGTTTTTT. Translation: CASSQKRTGGETGELFF.

This clone was seen once. The junction departs from germline at one end; a sequencing error may be responsible. The chain is built from TRBV7-9 and TRBJ2-7; 8 bases match TRBD2. Germline lookup yields CDR1 SEHNR and CDR2 FQNEAQ (reference sequence). The CDR3 extends over 15 amino acids. The CDR3 bases are TGTTCCAGCAGCCTCCCAACTAGCGGCTCCTACGAGCAGTACTTC. Protein sequence: CSSSLPTSGSYEQYF.

This clone has a handful of counts. This chain joins TRBV6-1 and TRBJ1-5, with D maybe TRBD1 (5 bases). V lost 7 bases and J lost 9, with 19 bases in between. This CDR3 region has 14 residues. In germline, CDR1 is MNHNS, CDR2 SASEGT. CDR3: CASIRAGTRGPQHF. CDR3 sequence (DNA): TGTGCCAGCATCCGGGCCGGAACAAGGGGGCCCCAGCATTTT.

J is TRBJ2-3 and V is TRBV5-1; the D gene is possibly TRBD2 (5 bases). This CDR3 spans 14 amino acids. CDR1 SGHRS and CDR2 YFSETQ come from the germline V gene. Trimming took off 6 bases at V and 2 bases at J, with 13 bases between the two ends. For the CDR3, the DNA is TGCGCCAGCACCCCTAGCCCGTCCACAGATACGCAGTATTTT. Its translation is CASTPSPSTDTQYF.

J is TRBJ2-1 and V is TRBV9, with TRBD2 matching over 8 bases. Germline lookup yields CDR1 SGDLS and CDR2 YYNGEE. The V segment lost 4 bases and the J segment 5 bases; nucleotides outside the gene matches: 5. There are 14 residues in the CDR3. CDR3 DNA: TGTGCCAGCAGCACCAGCGGGGGCGACAATGAGCAGTTCTTC. Translated: CASSTSGGDNEQFF.

The chain joins TRBV2 to TRBJ1-5; tentatively, D is TRBD1 (6 bases). Germline V gene data show CDR1 as SNHLY and CDR2 as FYNNEI. The CDR3 has 14 residues. V shed 6 bases and J shed 4 bases, with 13 bases lying between them. CDR3 sequence: CASREQGGNQPQHF. In DNA form, the CDR3 reads TGTGCCAGCAGAGAACAGGGTGGTAATCAGCCCCAGCATTTT.

This chain connects TRBV30 to TRBJ2-7; 8 bases fit TRBD1. CDR1 and CDR2 (germline): GTSNPN, SVGIG (reference sequence). The J segment lost 2 bases and the V segment lost 4 bases, leaving 13 bases of the junction unmatched. This CDR3 has 16 amino acids. In DNA, the CDR3 is TGTGCCTGGAAGACAGGGGCGCAGACTAATCCCTACGAGCAGTACTTC. Its protein is CAWKTGAQTNPYEQYF.

The chain employs TRBV19 and TRBJ2-7; possibly TRBD2 for D (5 bases). CDR1 LNHDA and CDR2 SQIVND come from the germline V gene (reference sequence). The V end was cut by 2 bases, the J end by 6 bases, with 8 bases between. This CDR3 spans 12 amino acids. CDR3 residues: CASSIQAGEQYF. CDR3 bases: TGTGCCAGTAGTATACAGGCGGGCGAGCAGTACTTC.

This chain joins TRBV2 and TRBJ2-6; D possibly corresponds to TRBD2 (6 bases). Germline V lookup: CDR1 SNHLY, CDR2 FYNNEI. This CDR3 is 15 amino acids long. V was trimmed by 4 bases and J by 2 bases, leaving 9 bases between them. The CDR3 coding sequence is TGTGCCAGCAGTGGCGGGATGGCTGGGGCCAACGTCCTGACTTTC. This gives the protein CASSGGMAGANVLTF.

The chain joins TRBV28 to TRBJ1-5; TRBD1 aligns across 8 bases. Germline V gene data show CDR1 as MDHEN and CDR2 as SYDVKM. The CDR3 is 16 amino acids. With V trimmed by 5 bases and J by 3 bases, 9 bases remained unmatched. The CDR3 protein is CASSLRTGINNQPQHF. In DNA form, the CDR3 reads TGTGCCAGCAGTCTCCGGACAGGGATAAACAATCAGCCCCAGCATTTT.

Turning to this clone: At one end the junction does not follow the germline gene, possibly because of a read error. The rearrangement joins TRBV19 to TRBJ1-2; 12 bases map to TRBD1. The V gene's germline CDR1 is LNHDA and CDR2 SQIVND (reference sequence). This CDR3 spans 15 amino acids. The CDR3 loop reads CASNDRGQGADGYTF. The CDR3 DNA follows: TGTGCCAGTAATGACCGGGGACAGGGGGCTGATGGCTACACCTTT.

Only a few counts were recorded for this clone. J is TRBJ2-2 and V is TRBV5-8; 8 nucleotides agree with TRBD2. Per the germline V gene, CDR1 is SGHTS and CDR2 is YDEGEE. The V gene end was trimmed by 1 base and the J gene end by 6 bases; junction bases not matched to a gene: 8. This CDR3 spans 16 amino acids. CDR3 nucleotide sequence: TGTGCCAGCAGCTTGCCGGGACTAGGGTCTTCCGGGGAGCTGTTTTTT. Residues: CASSLPGLGSSGELFF.

The chain joins TRBV7-6 to TRBJ2-1; no firm D call. V lost 1 base and J 0 bases, leaving 7 bases between the germline ends. The CDR3 consists of 15 residues. Germline V gene sequence: CDR1 SGHVS, CDR2 FNYEAQ. The CDR3: CASSLVSGSYNEQFF. The CDR3 DNA follows: TGTGCCAGCAGCTTAGTTTCAGGCTCCTACAATGAGCAGTTCTTC.